These 15 T cell receptor beta chains were sequenced from one sample in a study of shared clonotypes between healthy human individuals. TCRdb keeps only in-frame clones here, not all; method: immunoSEQ multiplex PCR. Here the sample spans under 2.5 million clones, 80% to 95% being singletons. The sequenced sample consisted of naive CD4+ T cells from PBMCs. As for subset: CD45RA+ positively selected. These receptor sequences come from a man aged 18 to 29 in good health. Some clones in this sample may be carry-over from other donors' samples.

V is TRBV18 and J is TRBJ2-5, with D hard to call. CDR1 and CDR2 from the germline V gene are KGHSH and LQKENI. The ends were cut back, 1 base at V and 1 base at J, with 13 bases in the middle. This CDR3 spans 16 amino acids. The DNA of the CDR3 is TGTGCCAGCTCACCACGGGTAGGGCCTGCCCAAGAGACCCAGTACTTC. It specifies CASSPRVGPAQETQYF.

V gene TRBV7-6 combines with J gene TRBJ2-3, with D unresolved. CDR3 length: 17 residues. The germline V and J ends were trimmed by 5 bases and 4 bases, with 22 bases remaining between them. The germline V gene encodes CDR1 SGHVS and CDR2 FNYEAQ. The DNA for the CDR3 is TGTGCCAGCAGCCGATCTTTAGGGCCCCGGCACGCAGATACGCAGTATTTT. Translating gives CASSRSLGPRHADTQYF.

The gene calls are TRBV18 and TRBJ2-5, with 8 bases aligning to TRBD2. Germline loops: CDR1 KGHSH, CDR2 LQKENI. CDR3 length equals 16 residues. V lost 3 bases to trimming and J lost 1 base; unmatched junction nucleotides: 7. CDR3 protein: CASSPLTSAFQETQYF. CDR3 coding DNA: TGTGCCAGCTCACCCCTGACTAGCGCCTTCCAAGAGACCCAGTACTTC.

This clone has just one count. V gene TRBV2 combines with J gene TRBJ2-2; 15 bases are a match to TRBD2. The J segment lost 7 bases and the V segment lost 6 bases, leaving 9 bases of the junction unmatched. The CDR3 consists of 17 residues. Germline V CDR1 and CDR2: SNHLY, FYNNEI. The CDR3 reads CASRPGLAGGGSGELFF. Written as DNA, the CDR3 is TGTGCCAGCAGACCGGGACTAGCGGGGGGCGGGAGCGGGGAGCTGTTTTTT.

The chain combines TRBV9 with TRBJ2-1, with 8 positions matching TRBD2. With V trimmed by 6 bases and J by 8 bases, 10 bases remained unmatched. The germline CDR1 and CDR2 sequences are SGDLS and YYNGEE. The CDR3 length is 14 residues. The CDR3 reads CASNKRESFDEQFF. The CDR3 DNA follows: TGTGCCAGCAACAAGCGGGAGTCTTTCGATGAGCAGTTCTTC.

A remark on this clone: Within the sample, other DNA sequences also encode this same CDR3. The CDR3 is CASSSTGPYGYTF. CDR3 DNA sequence: TGTGCCAGCAGCTCGACAGGACCCTATGGCTACACCTTC. V and J are TRBV5-4 and TRBJ1-2; maybe TRBD1 (6 bases). This CDR3 region has 13 residues. V lost 3 bases, J lost 4 bases, and 10 bases lay in between. Germline V gene data show CDR1 as SGHNT and CDR2 as YYREEE (reference sequence). Combining the CDR3 with reference TRBV5-4 and TRBJ1-2 gives the whole variable domain ETGVTQSPTHLIKTRGQQVTLRCSSQSGHNTVSWYQQALGQGPQFIFQYYREEENGRGNFPPRFSGLQFPNYSSELNVNALELDDSALYLCASSSTGPYGYTFGSGTRLTVV.

This chain joins TRBV5-6 and TRBJ2-5; D may be TRBD1 or TRBD2 (5 bases each). Germline CDR1 SGHDT, CDR2 YYEEEE. V lost 0 bases to trimming and J lost 7 bases, with 16 bases between them. This CDR3 has 15 amino acids. This CDR3 is CASSLVGREYGTQYF. In DNA form, the CDR3 reads TGTGCCAGCAGCTTGGTGGGACGGGAATATGGGACCCAGTACTTC.

This rearrangement joins TRBV5-1 to TRBJ2-3, with TRBD2 identical over 7 bases. The CDR3 spans 17 residues. Looked up from germline, CDR1 is SGHRS and CDR2 is YFSETQ. V dropped 0 bases and J dropped 1; count of bases not matched to a gene: 8. In DNA, the CDR3 is TGCGCCAGCAGCTTGGGCCCGGGGAGCGGGGGCACAGATACGCAGTATTTT. Residues: CASSLGPGSGGTDTQYF.

The V and J genes are TRBV7-8 and TRBJ1-1; TRBD1 aligns across 11 bases. The junction had 3 bases not matched to a gene; V was cut back by 5 bases and J by 4 bases. Germline-derived CDR1 and CDR2 are SGHVS and FQNEAQ. The CDR3 has 14 amino acids. CDR3 sequence reads: CASSPGTGGTEAFF. The CDR3 coding sequence is TGTGCCAGCAGCCCGGGGACAGGGGGCACTGAAGCTTTCTTT.

The CDR3 nucleotides read TGTGCCATCAGCGATACGGACAGGGGTAACTATGGCTACACCTTC. Translating gives CAISDTDRGNYGYTF. V is TRBV10-3 and J is TRBJ1-2, with TRBD1 identical over 9 bases. CDR1 and CDR2 from the germline V gene are ENHRY and SYGVKD. The trim removed 6 bases at V and 1 base at J, leaving 6 bases unmatched. The CDR3 loop spans 15 amino acids.

This chain uses TRBV9 with TRBJ2-3; 11 bases line up with TRBD2. The germline gives CDR1 SGDLS, CDR2 YYNGEE. V dropped 4 bases and J dropped 4; count of bases not matched to a gene: 2. This CDR3 is 14 amino acids long. The CDR3 nucleotides are TGTGCCAGCAGCCCGGGACTAGCGGCAGATACGCAGTATTTT. Residues: CASSPGLAADTQYF.

The chain recombines TRBV6-1 with TRBJ2-2; the D is unclear. This CDR3 has 13 amino acids. The germline CDR1 and CDR2 sequences are MNHNS and SASEGT. V was cut by 7 bases and J by 4 bases, with 10 bases left in between. CDR3 amino acids: CASKGLFTGELFF. As DNA, the CDR3 is TGTGCCAGCAAAGGCCTTTTCACCGGGGAGCTGTTTTTT.

This chain uses TRBV5-1 with TRBJ2-7, with no clear D. Germline loops: CDR1 SGHRS, CDR2 YFSETQ. The length of the CDR3 is 14 residues. V dropped 5 bases and J dropped 2 bases, with 14 bases sitting between them. This CDR3 reads CASREQQLTYEQYF. Written as DNA, the CDR3 is TGCGCCAGCAGGGAGCAACAACTTACCTACGAGCAGTACTTC.

This sequence joins TRBV7-7 and TRBJ2-1; TRBD2 aligns across 12 bases. V dropped 6 bases and J dropped 5; count of bases not matched to a gene: 5. This CDR3 spans 15 amino acids. Germline-derived CDR1 and CDR2 are SSHAT and FNYEAQ (reference sequence). CDR3 in DNA: TGTGCCAGCAGTATTGGACTAGCGGGGAACAATGAGCAGTTCTTC. Amino acids: CASSIGLAGNNEQFF.

This chain uses TRBV2 with TRBJ2-2; 10 bases are shared with TRBD2. V gave up 5 bases and J gave up 3 bases; unmatched junction bases: 3. Germline CDR1 SNHLY, CDR2 FYNNEI. The CDR3 consists of 15 residues. DNA for the CDR3: TGTGCCAGCAGTCTGCTAGCGGGGGACACCGGGGAGCTGTTTTTT. Amino acids: CASSLLAGDTGELFF.